This T cell receptor (beta chain) was captured by sequencing in a study of T cells in Graves' hyperthyroidism and ophthalmopathy. Study context: Pretreatment peripheral blood was obtained at initial diagnosis.

This clonotype was observed many times. Amplification of TCR beta CDR3 regions was performed using RNA transcripts as template. An initial round of RT-PCR targeting the TCR CDR3 relied on the HTBI primer set. Via MiXCR, TCRdb re-called the multiplex PCR reads, giving one row per CDR3 protein. The sample includes about 270,000 distinct CDR3 sequences, over 20% of them seen just once. The CDR3 covers 11 residues. The V and J ends lost 6 bases and 4 bases respectively, with 6 bases between them. Ophthalmopathy patients had Clinical Activity Score at least 3, NOSPECS grade at least 4, duration under 3 months. Not enrolled were patients with uncontrolled infection, other autoimmune disease, pregnancy or lactation.

The sequenced sample was blood. This clonotype was sampled from a woman in her 40s with Graves' ophthalmopathy. This sequence joins TRBV12-3 or TRBV12-4 and TRBJ2-5; no reliable D call. CDR3 in DNA: TGTGCCAGCAGAAAGACAGAGACCCAGTACTTC. Amino acids: CASRKTETQYF.